The rows below give T cell receptor beta chains drawn from one sample of a study of radiotherapy plus CTLA-4 blockade in lung cancer. Libraries were prepared by immunoSEQ multiplex PCR; TCRdb keeps only in-frame clonotypes and omits some of them. The table includes some 80,000 clones, about 78% detected once. Source: peripheral blood, taken from a patient treated with radiotherapy plus ipilimumab. These receptors were taken from a human donor with non-small cell lung cancer whose response to radiotherapy plus ipilimumab could not be evaluated. Some clones in this sample may be carry-over from other donors' samples. The CDR3 runs from the conserved cysteine through the conserved F or W. The D gene is left open where the match is weak. Expanded clones get a size class; other rows say once, few or many, or leave the size out.

V gene: TRBV5-4; J gene: TRBJ2-1; D gene: TRBD2; clone size: -; CDR3 protein: CASSPRGTSGSYNEQFF; CDR3 DNA: TGTGCAAGCAGCCCCAGAGGTACTAGCGGATCTTACAATGAGCAGTTCTTC
V gene: TRBV5-1; J gene: TRBJ2-5; D gene: -; clone size: -; CDR3 protein: CASSLALSSIGETQYF; CDR3 DNA: TGCGCCAGCAGCTTGGCCTTGTCTAGCATCGGTGAGACCCAGTACTTC
V gene: TRBV5-1; J gene: TRBJ1-1; D gene: TRBD1; clone size: -; CDR3 protein: CASSFRTGSEAFF; CDR3 DNA: TGCGCCAGCAGCTTCCGGACAGGGTCTGAAGCTTTCTTT
V gene: TRBV29-1; J gene: TRBJ1-1; D gene: TRBD1; clone size: once; CDR3 protein: CSVSQGANLNTEAFF; CDR3 DNA: TGCAGCGTATCACAGGGGGCGAATTTGAACACTGAAGCTTTCTTT
V gene: TRBV10-3; J gene: TRBJ1-1; D gene: -; clone size: -; CDR3 protein: CAISEWGQRNTEAFF; CDR3 DNA: TGTGCCATCAGTGAATGGGGACAACGGAACACTGAAGCTTTCTTT
V gene: TRBV5-8; J gene: TRBJ2-7; D gene: TRBD1; clone size: -; CDR3 protein: CASSKQGYEQYF; CDR3 DNA: TGTGCCAGCAGCAAACAGGGGTACGAGCAGTACTTC
V gene: TRBV28; J gene: TRBJ2-1; D gene: -; clone size: -; CDR3 protein: CASRTRDSRNEQFF; CDR3 DNA: TGTGCCAGCAGGACCAGGGATAGCCGCAATGAGCAGTTCTTC
V gene: TRBV4-3; J gene: TRBJ1-2; D gene: -; clone size: -; CDR3 protein: CASSQDPLSARGGYTF; CDR3 DNA: TGCGCCAGCAGCCAGGATCCTCTTTCCGCCCGCGGGGGCTACACCTTC
V gene: TRBV10-2; J gene: TRBJ2-5; D gene: TRBD1; clone size: -; CDR3 protein: CASSTGQWAETQYF; CDR3 DNA: TGCGCCAGCAGCACGGGACAGTGGGCAGAGACCCAGTACTTC
V gene: TRBV5-6; J gene: TRBJ2-1; D gene: -; clone size: -; CDR3 protein: CASSLAGAGALYNEQFF; CDR3 DNA: TGTGCCAGCAGCTTGGCCGGGGCGGGGGCCCTATACAATGAGCAGTTCTTC